This TCR beta chain appears in the sequencing data of a study of T cell responses to AZD1222 COVID-19 vaccine (dated by TCRdb to about 2021). Describing the broader study: A total of approximately 240 trial participants underwent TCR sequencing, of whom about 200 had received two doses of AZD1222 and some 25 had received two doses of the MenACWY control vaccine. Trial participants were enrolled by age into 18-55, 56-69 and 70-plus year subgroups, with roughly 160, 29 and 62 TCR-sequenced participants respectively. Points the paper makes about the study in general: Participants were mostly white British, with more females than males. The authors suggested clonal diversity may have been underestimated. CD4 TCRs associated with the vaccine covered the entire spike protein, and the dominant responses were in regions 160-218 and 743-854. Conclusions about previously exposed vaccinees are limited, since just 5 or 6 AZD1222 recipients were seropositive for SARS-CoV-2 at baseline. Reportedly, almost half of the unique spike-specific TCRs recognized epitopes lying outside the regions that are mutated in the B.1.351 and B.1.1.7 variants. A significant rise in spike-specific TCR breadth and depth was observed after two AZD1222 doses relative to day 0 and relative to MenACWY recipients. No day 14 peak-response samples were available, so repertoires were characterized only after the peak T cell response. In the small 56-69-year group, the increase in depth fell short of significance, most likely because of low power.

As to this clone: Its antigen specificity is not known. The record has no base qualities; no much larger clone is one base away.

Interpreted using the paper, the time point label stands for: about 28 days (+/-7) after the second vaccine dose. Taken with the paper, the label for treatment or condition translates to: meningococcal conjugate vaccine given as trial control. Samples from vaccinated people were obtained from the UK trials COV001 and COV002, which included a single-blind randomized controlled phase 2/3 trial of AZD1222 (ChAdOx1 nCoV-19) in healthy adults. For TCRbeta chain sequencing, PBMC samples were collected from trial participants at day 0 and at day 28 after the second dose. The CDR3 regions of human TCRbeta chains were subjected to immunosequencing. From the authors' description of their analysis: TCRs in the repertoires were compared against a reference library of SARS-CoV-2-specific TCRs that had been generated with the MIRA antigen-specificity platform. Breadth meant the fraction of unique TCRs that were SARS-CoV-2-associated, whereas depth meant the fraction of total T cells that were SARS-CoV-2-associated. Each spike-specific TCR was assigned to its reactive spike region and to a CD4 or CD8 class using the MIRA data. Log10-transformed breadth and depth values were compared by one-way ANOVA with Sidak's multiple comparisons tests. TCRdb carries this immuneACCESS record with in-frame sequences only. Its versions omit some clonotypes, under half of them owing to an unresolved V gene in the studies checked, with the rest unexplained. V and J calls and clone size come straight from that table; D and trimming were deduced from the DNA. The sample data list about 180,000 clones, and approximately 92% of these were observed just once. The ten largest clones add up to about 1% of the sample.

Reading from cysteine to phenylalanine, the CDR3 counts 17 amino acids. The kept DNA is CDR3 alone, 51 bases in frame from the first base. At the junction V is shortened by 5 bases and J by 8 bases; bases outside the gene matches: 13. Reading the germline V gene gives CDR1 SGDLS and CDR2 YYNGEE. This chain is built from TRBV9 and TRBJ2-2, and 12 bases in between align with TRBD2. The starting material was peripheral blood, obtained 28 days after the second dose of the MenACWY control vaccine. This clonotype was sampled from an adult who received the MenACWY meningococcal vaccine as a control. The DNA reads TGTGCCAGCAGTCCCCCGTGGGCTAGCGGGGGGGCTGGGGAGCTGTTTTTT. The translation is CASSPPWASGGAGELFF.